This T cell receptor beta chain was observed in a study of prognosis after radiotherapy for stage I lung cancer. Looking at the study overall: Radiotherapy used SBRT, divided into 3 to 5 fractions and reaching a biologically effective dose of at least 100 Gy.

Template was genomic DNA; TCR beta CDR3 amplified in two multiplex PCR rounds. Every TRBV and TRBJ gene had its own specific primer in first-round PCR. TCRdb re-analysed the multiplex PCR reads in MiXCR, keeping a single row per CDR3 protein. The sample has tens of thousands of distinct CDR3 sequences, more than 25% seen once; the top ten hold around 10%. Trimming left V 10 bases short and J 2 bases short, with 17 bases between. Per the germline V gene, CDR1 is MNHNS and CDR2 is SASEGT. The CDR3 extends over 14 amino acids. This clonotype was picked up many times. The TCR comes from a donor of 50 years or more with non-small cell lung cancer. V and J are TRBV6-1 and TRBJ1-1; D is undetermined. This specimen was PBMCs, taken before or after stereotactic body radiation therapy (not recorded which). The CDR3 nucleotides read TGTGCCACCTATAGGGCCAGTCAAAACACTGAAGCTTTCTTT. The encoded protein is CATYRASQNTEAFF.